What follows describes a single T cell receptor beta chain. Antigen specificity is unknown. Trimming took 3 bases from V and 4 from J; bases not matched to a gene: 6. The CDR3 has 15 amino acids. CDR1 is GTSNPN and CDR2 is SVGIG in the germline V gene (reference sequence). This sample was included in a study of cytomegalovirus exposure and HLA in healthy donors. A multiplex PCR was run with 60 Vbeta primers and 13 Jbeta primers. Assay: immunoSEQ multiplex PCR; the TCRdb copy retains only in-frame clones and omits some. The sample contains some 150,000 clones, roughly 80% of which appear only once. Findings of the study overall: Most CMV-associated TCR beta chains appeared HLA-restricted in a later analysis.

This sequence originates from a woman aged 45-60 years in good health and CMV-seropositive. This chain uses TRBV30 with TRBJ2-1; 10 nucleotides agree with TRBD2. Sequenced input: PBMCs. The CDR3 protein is CAWRQRGGVYNEQFF. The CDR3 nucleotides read TGTGCCTGGAGACAGCGGGGGGGTGTTTACAATGAGCAGTTCTTC.